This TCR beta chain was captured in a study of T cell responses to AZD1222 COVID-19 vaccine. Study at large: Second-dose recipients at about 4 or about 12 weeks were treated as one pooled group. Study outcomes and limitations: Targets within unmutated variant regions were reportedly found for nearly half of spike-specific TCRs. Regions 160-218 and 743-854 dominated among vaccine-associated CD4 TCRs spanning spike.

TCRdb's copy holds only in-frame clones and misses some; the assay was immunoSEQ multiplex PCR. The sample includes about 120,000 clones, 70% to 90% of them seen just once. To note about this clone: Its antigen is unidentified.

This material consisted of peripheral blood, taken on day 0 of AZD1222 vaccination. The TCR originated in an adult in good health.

In DNA, the CDR3 is TGTGCCAGCAGTTTAGTCCGGGGGAATTCACCCCTCCACTTT. Translated, it gives CASSLVRGNSPLHF. The chain is built from TRBV27 and TRBJ1-6, with D possibly being TRBD1 (5 bases). This CDR3 region has 14 residues. Trimming cost V 2 bases and J 7 bases, with 9 bases left between them. Germline V gene sequence: CDR1 MNHEY, CDR2 SMNVEV (reference sequence).